The rows below give T cell receptor beta chains drawn from one sample of a study of cytotoxic CD8 clonotypes in ibrutinib-treated CLL. Some clones are missing from TCRdb's copy, which holds only in-frame ones; the method was immunoSEQ multiplex PCR. Among nearly 300,000 clones listed, approximately 79% were seen once. The sequences come from PBMCs, collected at disease progression, from a patient treated with ibrutinib. These receptors came from a human donor with chronic lymphocytic leukemia. Both conserved end residues are trimmed from each CDR3. Each record gives: CDR3 protein, V gene.

CDR3aa: ASSYSNEGTQY
v_gene: TRBV6-5

CDR3aa: ASVAGQLNTEAF
v_gene: TRBV7-2

CDR3aa: ASSFSQGTDTQY
v_gene: TRBV7-2

CDR3aa: ASSLVQGKLF
v_gene: TRBV11-2

CDR3aa: ASSQGLHGYT
v_gene: TRBV2

CDR3aa: ASNPPSGSTNEQF
v_gene: TRBV6-5

CDR3aa: ASSLRDRANTGELF
v_gene: TRBV27

CDR3aa: ASSMSAQGIYEQY
v_gene: TRBV19

CDR3aa: ASRDSQVAPGDEQY
v_gene: TRBV10-2

CDR3aa: ASSYSGTAVGGYT
v_gene: TRBV6-5

CDR3aa: ASSSSRGSNIQY
v_gene: TRBV7-3

CDR3aa: ASSLYSGGEQF
v_gene: TRBV7-3

CDR3aa: ASSSRSFGTEAF
v_gene: TRBV28

CDR3aa: ASSLVGLGYSAF
v_gene: TRBV11-2

CDR3aa: ASSAPNTYEQY
v_gene: TRBV9

CDR3aa: ASSPERTGVMGTEAF
v_gene: TRBV7-9

CDR3aa: ASQGAKLQY
v_gene: TRBV10-2

CDR3aa: ASSLEGPDNYGYT
v_gene: TRBV5-1

CDR3aa: ASSFYAGVNDEQF
v_gene: TRBV13

CDR3aa: SVGRDLVNYGYT
v_gene: TRBV29-1